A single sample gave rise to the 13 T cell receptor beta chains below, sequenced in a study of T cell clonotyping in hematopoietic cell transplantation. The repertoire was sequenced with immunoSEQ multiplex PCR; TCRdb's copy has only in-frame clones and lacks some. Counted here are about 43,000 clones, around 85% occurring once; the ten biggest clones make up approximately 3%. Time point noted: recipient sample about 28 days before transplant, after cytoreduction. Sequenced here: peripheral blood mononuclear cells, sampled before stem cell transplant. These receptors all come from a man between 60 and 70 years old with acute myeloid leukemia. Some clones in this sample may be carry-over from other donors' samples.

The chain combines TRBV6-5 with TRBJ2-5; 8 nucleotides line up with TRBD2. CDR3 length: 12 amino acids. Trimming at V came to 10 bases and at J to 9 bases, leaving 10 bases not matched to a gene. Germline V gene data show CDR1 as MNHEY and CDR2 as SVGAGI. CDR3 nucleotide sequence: TGTGCCACCGAAAGGACGGGGGGGGCCCAGTACTTC. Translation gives CATERTGGAQYF.

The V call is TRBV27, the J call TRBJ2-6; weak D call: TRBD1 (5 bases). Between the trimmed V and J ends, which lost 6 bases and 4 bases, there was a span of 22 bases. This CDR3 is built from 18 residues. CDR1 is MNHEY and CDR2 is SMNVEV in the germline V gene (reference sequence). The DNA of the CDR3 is TGTGCCAGCAGGAGAGTGGGGCAGGGATTTTTGGGGGCCAACGTCCTGACTTTC. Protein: CASRRVGQGFLGANVLTF.

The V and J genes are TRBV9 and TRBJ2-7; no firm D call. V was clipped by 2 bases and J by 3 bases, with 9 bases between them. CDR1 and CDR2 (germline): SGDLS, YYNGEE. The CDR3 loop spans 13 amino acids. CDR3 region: CASSVGNFYEQYF. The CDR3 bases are TGTGCCAGCAGCGTGGGCAACTTCTACGAGCAGTACTTC.

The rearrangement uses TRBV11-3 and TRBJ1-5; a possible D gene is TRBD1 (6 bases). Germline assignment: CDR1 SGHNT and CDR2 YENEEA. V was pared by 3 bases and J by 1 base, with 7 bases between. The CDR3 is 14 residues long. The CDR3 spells CASSLDSSNQPQHF. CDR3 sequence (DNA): TGTGCCAGCAGCTTGGACAGCAGCAATCAGCCCCAGCATTTT.

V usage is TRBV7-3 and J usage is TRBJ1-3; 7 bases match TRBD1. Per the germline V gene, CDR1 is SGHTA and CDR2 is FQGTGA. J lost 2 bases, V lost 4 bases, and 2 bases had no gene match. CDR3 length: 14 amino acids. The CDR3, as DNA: TGTGCCAGCAGCTCCACAGGGGCTGGAAACACCATATATTTT. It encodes CASSSTGAGNTIYF.

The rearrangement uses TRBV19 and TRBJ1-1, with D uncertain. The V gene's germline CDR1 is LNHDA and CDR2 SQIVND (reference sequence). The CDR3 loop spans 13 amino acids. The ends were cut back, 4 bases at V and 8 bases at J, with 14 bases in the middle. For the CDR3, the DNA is TGTGCCAGTAGTAGCGGTGGAAGTCCGGAAGCTTTCTTT. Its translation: CASSSGGSPEAFF.

CDR3 nucleotide sequence: TGTGCCAGCAGTAATGGACAGTTTAACTATGGCTACACCTTC. It yields the protein CASSNGQFNYGYTF. V and J are TRBV6-5 and TRBJ1-2; a weak D match, TRBD1 (6 bases). Germline CDR1 and CDR2: MNHEY and SVGAGI. Trimming left V 5 bases short and J 1 base short, with 11 bases between. This CDR3 is 14 amino acids long.

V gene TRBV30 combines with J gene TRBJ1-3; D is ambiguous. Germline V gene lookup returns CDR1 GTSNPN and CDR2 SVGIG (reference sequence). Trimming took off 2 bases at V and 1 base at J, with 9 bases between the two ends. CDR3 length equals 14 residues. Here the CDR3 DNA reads TGTGCCTGGAGTCGGTCCGCTTCTGGAAACACCATATATTTT. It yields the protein CAWSRSASGNTIYF.

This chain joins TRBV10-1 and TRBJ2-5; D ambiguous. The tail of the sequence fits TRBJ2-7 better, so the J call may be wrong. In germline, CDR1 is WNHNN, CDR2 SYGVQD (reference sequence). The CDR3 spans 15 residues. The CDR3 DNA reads TGCGCCAGCAGTGCCCCTTCAAGGAGTCTCGACGAGCAGTACTTC. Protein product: CASSAPSRSLDEQYF.

CDR3 in amino acids: CASSRLGTGPYEQYF. In nucleotides, the CDR3 is TGTGCCAGCTCTCGACTCGGGACAGGGCCCTACGAGCAGTACTTC. The chain joins TRBV7-2 to TRBJ2-7, with TRBD1 identical over 9 bases. The V segment lost 8 bases and the J segment 2 bases; nucleotides outside the gene matches: 10. The length of the CDR3 is 15 residues. Germline assignment: CDR1 SGHTA and CDR2 FQGNSA.

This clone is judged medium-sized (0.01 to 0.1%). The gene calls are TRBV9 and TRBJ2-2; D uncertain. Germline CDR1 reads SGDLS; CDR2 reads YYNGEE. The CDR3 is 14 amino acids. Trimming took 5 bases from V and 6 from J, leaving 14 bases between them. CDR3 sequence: CASSLDVVAGELFF. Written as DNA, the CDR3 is TGTGCCAGCAGTCTAGATGTCGTTGCCGGGGAGCTGTTTTTT.

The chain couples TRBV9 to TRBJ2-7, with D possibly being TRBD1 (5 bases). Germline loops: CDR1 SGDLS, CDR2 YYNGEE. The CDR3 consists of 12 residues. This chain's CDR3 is CAPSGRRNEQYF. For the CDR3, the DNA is TGTGCTCCTTCAGGGCGACGAAACGAGCAGTACTTC.

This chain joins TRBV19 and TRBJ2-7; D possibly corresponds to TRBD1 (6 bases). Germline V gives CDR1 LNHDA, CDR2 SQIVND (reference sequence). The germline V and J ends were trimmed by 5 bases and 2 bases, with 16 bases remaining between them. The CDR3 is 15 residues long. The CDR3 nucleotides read TGTGCCAGTAGTTTGGGCCAGGGGTTTCCCTACGAGCAGTACTTC. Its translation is CASSLGQGFPYEQYF.